These T cell receptor beta chains were read from a single sample in a study of blood T cell repertoires in COVID-19. The repertoire was sequenced with immunoSEQ multiplex PCR; TCRdb's copy has only in-frame clones and lacks some. This table holds 300,000 to 350,000 clones, 70% to 90% found once. The sample consisted of PBMCs or T cells enriched from blood (not recorded which). All receptors derive from a man aged 25-40 years who had recovered from COVID-19. Both conserved end residues are part of each CDR3. Fields, in order: CDR3 protein, CDR3 DNA, clone size, D gene, V gene, J gene. A D gene is named only where the DNA matches it firmly. Expanded clones are given a class, and other clones once, few, many or no size at all.

CDR3 protein: CAWSYSGGATDTQYF
CDR3 DNA: TGTGCCTGGTCCTATAGCGGGGGGGCGACAGATACGCAGTATTTT
clone size: -
D gene: TRBD2
V gene: TRBV30
J gene: TRBJ2-3

CDR3 protein: CASIGTTGKNYGYTF
CDR3 DNA: TGTGCCAGCATTGGGACGACAGGGAAGAACTATGGCTACACCTTC
clone size: -
D gene: TRBD1
V gene: TRBV25-1
J gene: TRBJ1-2

CDR3 protein: CASSPRAGTVLEQFF
CDR3 DNA: TGTGCCAGCAGCCCAAGAGCGGGTACGGTGCTGGAGCAGTTCTTC
clone size: -
D gene: -
V gene: TRBV9
J gene: TRBJ2-1

CDR3 protein: CASRQEISQPQHF
CDR3 DNA: TGTGCCAGCAGACAGGAAATATCTCAGCCCCAGCATTTT
clone size: -
D gene: -
V gene: TRBV27
J gene: TRBJ1-5

CDR3 protein: CASSPPSGDPGYGYTF
CDR3 DNA: TGTGCCAGCTCACCACCTTCAGGGGACCCCGGCTATGGCTACACCTTC
clone size: -
D gene: -
V gene: TRBV18
J gene: TRBJ1-2

CDR3 protein: CASSSDRKGGQPQHF
CDR3 DNA: TGTGCCAGCAGTTCAGACCGAAAAGGGGGTCAGCCCCAGCATTTT
clone size: -
D gene: -
V gene: TRBV27
J gene: TRBJ1-5

CDR3 protein: CASSEGGQGTYGYTF
CDR3 DNA: TGTGCCAGCAGTGAGGGCGGACAGGGTACTTATGGCTACACCTTC
clone size: once
D gene: TRBD1
V gene: TRBV6-1
J gene: TRBJ1-2

CDR3 protein: CASSVGGGHIGTGELFF
CDR3 DNA: TGTGCCAGCAGCGTAGGGGGCGGACATATAGGCACCGGGGAGCTGTTTTTT
clone size: -
D gene: -
V gene: TRBV9
J gene: TRBJ2-2

CDR3 protein: CASSSFSRTMNTEAFF
CDR3 DNA: TGTGCCAGCAGCAGTTTTTCCCGGACTATGAACACTGAAGCTTTCTTT
clone size: -
D gene: -
V gene: TRBV11-1
J gene: TRBJ1-1

CDR3 protein: CASTPVGAAGTQYF
CDR3 DNA: TGTGCCAGCACCCCGGTTGGGGCCGCAGGAACCCAGTACTTC
clone size: -
D gene: -
V gene: TRBV27
J gene: TRBJ2-5

CDR3 protein: CSVVTGGRSFF
CDR3 DNA: TGCAGCGTCGTGACAGGGGGCCGGTCTTTCTTT
clone size: -
D gene: TRBD1
V gene: TRBV29-1
J gene: TRBJ1-1

CDR3 protein: CASSLLLSSSGNTIYF
CDR3 DNA: TGTGCCAGCAGCTTGTTGCTGTCGAGCTCTGGAAACACCATATATTTT
clone size: -
D gene: -
V gene: TRBV5-5
J gene: TRBJ1-3

CDR3 protein: CASSKVGRDYEQYF
CDR3 DNA: TGTGCCAGCAGCAAAGTCGGCAGGGACTACGAGCAGTACTTC
clone size: once
D gene: -
V gene: TRBV21-1
J gene: TRBJ2-7

CDR3 protein: CASSNVDREGGELFF
CDR3 DNA: TGTGCCAGCAGCAATGTAGACAGGGAAGGCGGGGAGCTGTTTTTT
clone size: -
D gene: TRBD1
V gene: TRBV11-2
J gene: TRBJ2-2